The 27 T cell receptor beta chains reported below all come from one sample, sequenced in a study of shared clonotypes between healthy human individuals. Sequencing used immunoSEQ multiplex PCR; TCRdb keeps in-frame clones, though not all of them. The data contain around 560,000 clones, 95% of them singletons. Positive CCR7 selection of CD45RO-negative cells yielded the naive CD8 cells, and terminally differentiated effector memory CD45RA+ cells were excluded. The material sequenced was naive CD8+ T cells sorted from blood. The origin of the receptors is a woman aged 25 to 39 in good health.

This clone was seen more than once but under ten times. The DNA for the CDR3 is TGTGCCAGTAGGATGGACAGCAACTATGGCTACACCTTC. Residues: CASRMDSNYGYTF. The chain is built from TRBV19 and TRBJ1-2; a possible D gene is TRBD1 (6 bases). Germline V gene data show CDR1 as LNHDA and CDR2 as SQIVND (reference sequence). The CDR3 loop spans 13 amino acids. Trimming removed 6 bases from V and 2 bases from J, with 10 bases in between.

This clone was counted a single time. CDR3 sequence reads: CASSFNLDGGEQYF. CDR3 DNA: TGTGCCAGCAGTTTCAACCTCGATGGGGGCGAGCAGTACTTC. The chain links TRBV27 to TRBJ2-7; D assignment may be TRBD1 or TRBD2 (5 bases each). CDR3 length: 14 amino acids. The V gene lost 3 bases and the J gene lost 6 bases, with 15 bases spanning the gap. Germline-derived CDR1 and CDR2 are MNHEY and SMNVEV (reference sequence).

V gene TRBV28 combines with J gene TRBJ1-4; tentative D call: TRBD1 (5 bases). Germline V gives CDR1 MDHEN, CDR2 SYDVKM. The CDR3 extends over 16 amino acids. Trimming left V 5 bases short and J 3 bases short, with 16 bases between. CDR3 nucleotide sequence: TGTGCCAGCAGTCTCCCTGGGGCGCTGGCTAATGAAAAACTGTTTTTT. Protein sequence: CASSLPGALANEKLFF.

This chain links TRBV28 with TRBJ2-1, with TRBD2 identical over 7 bases. The V gene end was trimmed by 6 bases and the J gene end by 9 bases; junction bases not matched to a gene: 14. This CDR3 is 15 amino acids long. Per germline, CDR1 MDHEN and CDR2 SYDVKM. Here the CDR3 reads CASSSFLREFAEQFF. Here the CDR3 DNA reads TGTGCCAGCAGCTCTTTTTTGCGGGAGTTCGCTGAGCAGTTCTTC.

The chain joins TRBV5-4 to TRBJ2-2, with D unresolved. The CDR3 covers 11 residues. Trimming stripped 3 bases from V and 7 bases from J, with 4 bases between. Germline CDR1 and CDR2: SGHNT and YYREEE (reference sequence). The DNA for the CDR3 is TGTGCCAGCAGCTCTTACGGGGAGCTGTTTTTT. This gives the protein CASSSYGELFF.

The chain carries TRBV9 and TRBJ2-1; tentatively, D is TRBD2 (5 bases). This CDR3 is 15 amino acids long. Germline V CDR1 and CDR2: SGDLS, YYNGEE. V lost 0 bases and J lost 5, with 12 bases in between. The CDR3 here is CASSVGGSANNEQFF. CDR3 sequence (DNA): TGTGCCAGCAGCGTAGGAGGGTCAGCGAACAATGAGCAGTTCTTC.

J is TRBJ2-1 and V is TRBV7-9, with a tentative D call TRBD2 (6 bases). V was shortened by 7 bases and J by 3 bases, with 7 bases between the two germline ends. This CDR3 region has 12 residues. Germline CDR1 reads SEHNR; CDR2 reads FQNEAQ (reference sequence). CDR3 sequence reads: CASTGDYNEQFF. CDR3 nucleotides: TGTGCCAGCACGGGGGACTACAATGAGCAGTTCTTC.

V gene TRBV19 combines with J gene TRBJ2-7; a possible D gene is TRBD1 (6 bases). Trimming left V 5 bases short and J 0 bases short, with 11 bases between. Germline V gene sequence: CDR1 LNHDA, CDR2 SQIVND (reference sequence). There are 14 residues in the CDR3. The CDR3 DNA is TGTGCCAGTAGTCTCGGACAGAGCTCCTACGAGCAGTACTTC. Translation: CASSLGQSSYEQYF.

The rearrangement uses TRBV10-3 and TRBJ2-7, with D possibly being TRBD2 (5 bases). CDR1 and CDR2 from the germline V gene are ENHRY and SYGVKD. The CDR3 runs 16 residues. The ends were cut back, 8 bases at V and 2 bases at J, with 22 bases in the middle. In nucleotides, the CDR3 is TGTGCCATCCTCGGGATTCTCGCGATCCGGCCCTACGAGCAGTACTTC. It encodes CAILGILAIRPYEQYF.

This chain links TRBV9 with TRBJ2-7; TRBD2 matches at 7 bases. Looked up from germline, CDR1 is SGDLS and CDR2 is YYNGEE. Trimming at V came to 4 bases and at J to 7 bases, leaving 17 bases not matched to a gene. The CDR3 is made up of 16 amino acids. The CDR3: CASSPQGRGGAGEQYF. The CDR3, as DNA: TGTGCCAGCAGCCCCCAGGGTCGCGGGGGAGCGGGGGAGCAGTACTTC.

The V call is TRBV21-1, the J call TRBJ1-2. TRBV21-1 is labeled a pseudogene. The CDR3 extends over 15 amino acids. CDR3 loop: CASSKERGIFCGYTF. CDR3 in DNA: TGTGCCAGCAGCAAGGAAAGAGGGATATTCTGCGGCTACACCTTC.

The rearrangement links TRBV16 to TRBJ2-1; 8 bases agree with TRBD1. CDR1 is KGHSY, CDR2 FQNENV, per germline. Germline trimming cut 0 bases from V and 7 bases from J; bases unmatched to any gene: 2. The CDR3 is made up of 14 amino acids. Here the CDR3 reads CASSQSRQGNEQFF. The CDR3 region has the DNA TGTGCCAGCAGCCAATCAAGACAGGGGAATGAGCAGTTCTTC.

Details on this clone: Other DNA sequences in this sample translate to the same CDR3. This chain joins TRBV27 and TRBJ2-7; 7 nucleotides agree with TRBD1. Germline CDR1 and CDR2: MNHEY and SMNVEV (reference sequence). V trimming: 0 bases; J trimming: 6 bases; junction bases outside the gene matches: 2. This CDR3 contains 13 residues. CDR3 sequence reads: CASSLSGGGEQYF. The CDR3, as DNA: TGTGCCAGCAGTTTATCAGGGGGCGGCGAGCAGTACTTC.

This clone is a singleton in its sample. This chain links TRBV28 with TRBJ2-7; D gene uncertain. Between the trimmed V and J ends, which lost 8 bases and 0 bases, there was a span of 5 bases. This CDR3 spans 11 amino acids. Looked up from germline, CDR1 is MDHEN and CDR2 is SYDVKM. CDR3 amino acids: CASAYSYEQYF. CDR3 in DNA: TGTGCCAGCGCTTACTCCTACGAGCAGTACTTC.

V gene TRBV19 combines with J gene TRBJ2-3; 10 bases agree with TRBD2. Germline V gene sequence: CDR1 LNHDA, CDR2 SQIVND (reference sequence). V was clipped by 6 bases and J by 5 bases; unmatched bases: 5. The CDR3 length is 14 residues. The CDR3 region is CASSPGLALDTQYF. The CDR3 coding sequence is TGTGCCAGTAGCCCGGGACTAGCGCTAGATACGCAGTATTTT.

V is TRBV2 and J is TRBJ2-5; D gene unclear. CDR1 and CDR2 (germline): SNHLY, FYNNEI. The V and J ends lost 3 bases and 3 bases respectively, with 8 bases between them. This CDR3 has 13 residues. The DNA for the CDR3 is TGTGCCAGCAGTGATTTAACGGAAGAGACCCAGTACTTC. It is translated as CASSDLTEETQYF. The whole variable domain, filled in from reference TRBV2 and TRBJ2-5, reads EPEVTQTPSHQVTQMGQEVILRCVPISNHLYFYWYRQILGQKVEFLVSFYNNEISEKSEIFDDQFSVERPDGSNFTLKIRSTKLEDSAMYFCASSDLTEETQYFGPGTRLLVL.

Written as DNA, the CDR3 is TGCGCCAGCAGCTACGGACTAGCGGGGGGACCCTCCTACGAGCAGTACTTC. It is translated as CASSYGLAGGPSYEQYF. V is TRBV5-1 and J is TRBJ2-7, with 14 bases fitting TRBD2. Germline V CDR1 and CDR2: SGHRS, YFSETQ. CDR3 length equals 17 residues. V lost 3 bases, J lost 0 bases, and 5 bases stayed unmatched.

The chain uses TRBV2 and TRBJ2-7; D remains ambiguous. Trimming left V 3 bases short and J 1 base short, with 4 bases between. The CDR3 is made up of 12 amino acids. Germline V gene data show CDR1 as SNHLY and CDR2 as FYNNEI. DNA of the CDR3: TGTGCCAGCAGTGACGGATCCTACGAGCAGTACTTC. It yields the protein CASSDGSYEQYF.

In regard to this clone: The limits of the CDR3 on the DNA are not certain, so only TCRdb's listed CDR3 is given. The chain couples TRBV5-4 to TRBJ2-7; the table's D call TRBD2 went unverified against the DNA. Both ends counted, the CDR3 spans 14 residues. Germline assignment: CDR1 SGHNT and CDR2 YYREEE (reference sequence). This chain's CDR3 is CASSTSAGAHEQYF.

V usage is TRBV4-1 and J usage is TRBJ2-5, with D perhaps matching TRBD2 (6 bases). The germline V gene has CDR1 MGHRA and CDR2 YSYEKL. Trimming left V 1 base short and J 0 bases short, with 15 bases between. This CDR3 spans 17 amino acids. The CDR3 DNA is TGCGCCAGCAGCCAAGGGCCTCCGTGGGACTACCAAGAGACCCAGTACTTC. Translated: CASSQGPPWDYQETQYF.

This clone was counted once. Additional DNA sequences in this sample encode the identical CDR3. The V call is TRBV27, the J call TRBJ2-7; D is ambiguous. This CDR3 is 11 amino acids long. From germline, CDR1 is MNHEY and CDR2 SMNVEV (reference sequence). With 6 bases removed from V and 4 bases from J, the gap between germline ends came to 7 bases. The CDR3 sequence: CASSPGYEQYF. DNA of the CDR3: TGTGCCAGCAGCCCAGGTTACGAGCAGTACTTC.

V and J are TRBV2 and TRBJ2-7; 7 positions match TRBD2. The CDR3 has 15 amino acids. CDR1 and CDR2 from the germline V gene are SNHLY and FYNNEI. V gave up 7 bases and J gave up 0 bases; unmatched junction bases: 9. The CDR3 nucleotides read TGTGCCAGCAAGGCTAGCGGTTATAGCTCCTACGAGCAGTACTTC. This codes for CASKASGYSSYEQYF.

The chain has TRBV28 and TRBJ2-1, with TRBD1 matching 7 bases. V shed 6 bases and J 8 bases; nucleotides not matched to a gene: 4. The CDR3 spans 12 residues. Germline CDR1 reads MDHEN; CDR2 reads SYDVKM. CDR3 residues: CASSYRGDEQFF. CDR3 nucleotide sequence: TGTGCCAGCAGCTACAGGGGAGATGAGCAGTTCTTC.

The chain uses TRBV20-1 and TRBJ2-7, with D tentatively TRBD2 (5 bases). The V gene's germline CDR1 is DFQATT and CDR2 SNEGSKA (reference sequence). This CDR3 is 11 amino acids long. The CDR3, as DNA: TGCAGCGCGGACTCCTCCTACGAGCAGTACTTC. It specifies CSADSSYEQYF.

The V and J genes are TRBV13 and TRBJ2-1, with D maybe TRBD2 (6 bases). This CDR3 comprises 14 residues. Germline CDR1 PRHDT, CDR2 FYEKMQ (reference sequence). Deletions cut 7 bases from V and 5 bases from J, with 15 bases between. The CDR3 nucleotides read TGTGCCAGCATCGTCCGCGGGGCGGACAATGAGCAGTTCTTC. Protein sequence: CASIVRGADNEQFF.

The chain uses TRBV10-1 and TRBJ2-7, with TRBD1 identical over 7 bases. Germline CDR1 WNHNN, CDR2 SYGVQD (reference sequence). Unmatched junction bases numbered 8, after V lost 9 bases and J lost 3 bases. The CDR3 extends over 13 amino acids. The CDR3 DNA sequence: TGCGCCAGTTTGGGACAGCCTTGCTACGAGCAGTACTTC. It is translated as CASLGQPCYEQYF.

The chain links TRBV5-1 to TRBJ2-7; 8 bases are shared with TRBD1. The CDR3 is 13 residues long. V lost 4 bases, J lost 7 bases, and 7 bases stayed unmatched. The germline gives CDR1 SGHRS, CDR2 YFSETQ. CDR3 protein: CASSAGQGWEQYF. The CDR3, as DNA: TGCGCCAGCAGCGCTGGACAGGGATGGGAGCAGTACTTC.